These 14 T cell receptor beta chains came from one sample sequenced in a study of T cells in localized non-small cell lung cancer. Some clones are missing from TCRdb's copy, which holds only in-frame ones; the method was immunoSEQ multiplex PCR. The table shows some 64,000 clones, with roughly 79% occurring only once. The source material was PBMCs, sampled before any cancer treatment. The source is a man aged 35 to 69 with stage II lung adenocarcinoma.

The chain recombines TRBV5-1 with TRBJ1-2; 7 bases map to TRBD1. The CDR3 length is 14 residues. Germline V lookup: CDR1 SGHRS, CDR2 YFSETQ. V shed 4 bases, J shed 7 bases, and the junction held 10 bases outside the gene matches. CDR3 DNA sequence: TGCGCCAGCAGCGTTGGACAGGCATCGAGTGGCTACACCTTC. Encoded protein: CASSVGQASSGYTF. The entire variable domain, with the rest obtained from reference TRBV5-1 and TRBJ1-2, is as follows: KAGVTQTPRYLIKTRGQQVTLSCSPISGHRSVSWYQQTPGQGLQFLFEYFSETQRNKGNFPGRFSGRQFSNSRSEMNVSTLELGDSALYLCASSVGQASSGYTFGSGTRLTVV.

CDR3: CAISDLQGSTEAFF. CDR3 coding DNA: TGTGCCATCAGTGATTTACAGGGCAGCACTGAAGCTTTCTTT. V usage is TRBV10-3 and J usage is TRBJ1-1, with a weak D call TRBD1 (6 bases). Trimming shortened V by 3 bases and J by 4 bases, and 12 bases separated the two germline ends. This CDR3 is 14 amino acids long. CDR1 and CDR2 (germline): ENHRY, SYGVKD.

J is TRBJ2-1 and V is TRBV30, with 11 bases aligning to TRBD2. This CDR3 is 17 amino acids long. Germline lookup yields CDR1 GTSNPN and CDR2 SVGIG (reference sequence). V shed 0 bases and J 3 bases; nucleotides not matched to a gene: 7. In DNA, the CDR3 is TGTGCCTGGAGTGTACTCTGGGGGACTAGCGGCTACAATGAGCAGTTCTTC. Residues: CAWSVLWGTSGYNEQFF.

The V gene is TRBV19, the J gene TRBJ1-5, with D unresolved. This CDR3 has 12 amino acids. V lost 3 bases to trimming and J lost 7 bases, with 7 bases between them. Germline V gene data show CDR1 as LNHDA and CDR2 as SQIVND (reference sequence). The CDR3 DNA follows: TGTGCCAGTAGTATGGTCGGACAGCCCCAGCATTTT. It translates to CASSMVGQPQHF.

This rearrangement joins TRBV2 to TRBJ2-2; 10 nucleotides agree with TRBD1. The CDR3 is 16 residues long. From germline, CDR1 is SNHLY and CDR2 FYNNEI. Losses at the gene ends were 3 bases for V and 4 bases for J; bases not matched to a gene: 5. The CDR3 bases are TGTGCCAGCAGTGATATGGGACAGGGGTCCACCGGGGAGCTGTTTTTT. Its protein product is CASSDMGQGSTGELFF.

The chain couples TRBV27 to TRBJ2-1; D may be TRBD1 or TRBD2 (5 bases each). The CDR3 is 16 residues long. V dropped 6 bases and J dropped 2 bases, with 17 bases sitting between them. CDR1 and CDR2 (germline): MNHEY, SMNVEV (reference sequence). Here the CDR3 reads CASRGVRGVTYNEQFF. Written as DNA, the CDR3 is TGTGCCAGCAGGGGGGTGAGGGGAGTCACCTACAATGAGCAGTTCTTC.

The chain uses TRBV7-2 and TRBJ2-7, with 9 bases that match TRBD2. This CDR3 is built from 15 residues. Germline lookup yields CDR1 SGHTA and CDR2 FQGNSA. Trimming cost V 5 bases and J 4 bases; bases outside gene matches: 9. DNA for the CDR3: TGTGCCAGCAGCCCCGTGGCTAGCGGGGCGTACGAGCAGTACTTC. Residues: CASSPVASGAYEQYF.

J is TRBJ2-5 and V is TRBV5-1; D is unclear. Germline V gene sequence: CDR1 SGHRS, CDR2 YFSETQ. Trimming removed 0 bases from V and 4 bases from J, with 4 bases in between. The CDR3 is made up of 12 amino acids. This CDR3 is CASSLVRETQYF. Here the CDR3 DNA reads TGCGCCAGCAGCTTGGTCCGAGAGACCCAGTACTTC.

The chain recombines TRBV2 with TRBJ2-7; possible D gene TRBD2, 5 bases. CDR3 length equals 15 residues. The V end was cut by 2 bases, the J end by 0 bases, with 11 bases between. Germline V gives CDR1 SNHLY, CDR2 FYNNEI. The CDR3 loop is CASSEKARGSYEQYF. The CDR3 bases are TGTGCCAGCAGTGAAAAGGCCCGGGGCTCCTACGAGCAGTACTTC.

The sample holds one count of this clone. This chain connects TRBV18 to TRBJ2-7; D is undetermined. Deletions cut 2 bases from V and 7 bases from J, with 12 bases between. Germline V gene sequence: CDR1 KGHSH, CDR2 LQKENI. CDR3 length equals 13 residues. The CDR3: CASSPATRVEQYF. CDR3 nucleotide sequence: TGTGCCAGCTCACCAGCTACAAGGGTAGAGCAGTACTTC. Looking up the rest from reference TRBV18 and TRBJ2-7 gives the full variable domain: NAGVMQNPRHLVRRRGQEARLRCSPMKGHSHVYWYRQLPEEGLKFMVYLQKENIIDESGMPKERFSAEFPKEGPSILRIQQVVRGDSAAYFCASSPATRVEQYFGPGTRLTVT.

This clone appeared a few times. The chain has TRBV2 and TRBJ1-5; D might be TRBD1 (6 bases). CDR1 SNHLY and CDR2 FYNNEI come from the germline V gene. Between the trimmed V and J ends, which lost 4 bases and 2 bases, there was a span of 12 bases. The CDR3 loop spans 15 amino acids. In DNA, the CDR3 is TGTGCCAGCAGTGTTGGGGGGGCAGGCAATCAGCCCCAGCATTTT. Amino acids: CASSVGGAGNQPQHF. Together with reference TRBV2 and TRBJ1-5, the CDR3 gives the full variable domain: EPEVTQTPSHQVTQMGQEVILRCVPISNHLYFYWYRQILGQKVEFLVSFYNNEISEKSEIFDDQFSVERPDGSNFTLKIRSTKLEDSAMYFCASSVGGAGNQPQHFGDGTRLSIL.

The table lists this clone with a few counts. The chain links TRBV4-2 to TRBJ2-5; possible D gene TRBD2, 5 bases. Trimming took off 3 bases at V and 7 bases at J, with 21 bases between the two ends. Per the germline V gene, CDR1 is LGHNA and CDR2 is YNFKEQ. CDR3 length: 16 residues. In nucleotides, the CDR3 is TGTGCCAGCAGCCAGGAGGAAAGCAGCTCGATGCGGACCCAGTACTTC. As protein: CASSQEESSSMRTQYF.

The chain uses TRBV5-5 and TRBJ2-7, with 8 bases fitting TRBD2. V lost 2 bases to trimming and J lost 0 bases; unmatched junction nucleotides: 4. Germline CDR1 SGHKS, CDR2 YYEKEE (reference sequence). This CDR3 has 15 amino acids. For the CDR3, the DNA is TGTGCCAGCAGCTTTCGAGCGGGGGACTCCTACGAGCAGTACTTC. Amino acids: CASSFRAGDSYEQYF. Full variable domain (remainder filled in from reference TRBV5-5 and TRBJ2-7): DAGVTQSPTHLIKTRGQQVTLRCSPISGHKSVSWYQQVLGQGPQFIFQYYEKEERGRGNFPDRFSARQFPNYSSELNVNALLLGDSALYLCASSFRAGDSYEQYFGPGTRLTVT.

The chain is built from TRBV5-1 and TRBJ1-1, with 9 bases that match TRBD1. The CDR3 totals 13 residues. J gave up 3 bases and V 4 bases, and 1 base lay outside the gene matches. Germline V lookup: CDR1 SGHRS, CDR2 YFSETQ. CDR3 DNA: TGCGCCAGCAGCGGACAGGGGTACACTGAAGCTTTCTTT. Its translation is CASSGQGYTEAFF.